This is a list of T cell receptor beta chains from one sample in a study of blood T cell repertoires in COVID-19. Produced via immunoSEQ multiplex PCR; TCRdb's table is partial and in-frame only. The data show hundreds of thousands of clones, 90% seen once. Sequenced material: PBMCs or T cells enriched from blood (not recorded which). The receptors shown here come from a man aged 60-69 years who had recovered from COVID-19. Each CDR3 is given with its conserved first and last residue. Each record gives: D gene, J gene, clone size, V gene, CDR3 DNA, CDR3 protein. A D gene is named only where the DNA matches it firmly. Some rows have no size entry. The others give once, few or many, or a class for an expanded clone.

d_call: TRBD1; j_call: TRBJ1-3; clone_size: .; v_call: TRBV5-8; cdr3_nt: TGTGCCAGCAGCTGGGGACAGGGGGCGCCTGGAAACACCATATATTTT; cdr3_aa: CASSWGQGAPGNTIYF
d_call: .; j_call: TRBJ1-1; clone_size: .; v_call: TRBV5-4; cdr3_nt: TGTGCCAGCAGCTTGCCCCTGGGTAGAGGGAACACTGAAGCTTTCTTT; cdr3_aa: CASSLPLGRGNTEAFF
d_call: .; j_call: TRBJ1-2; clone_size: .; v_call: TRBV27; cdr3_nt: TGTGCCAGCAGACCCATTTGGCAAACTGGGCGCTATGGCTACACCTTC; cdr3_aa: CASRPIWQTGRYGYTF
d_call: TRBD2; j_call: TRBJ2-1; clone_size: .; v_call: TRBV7-6; cdr3_nt: TGTGCCAGCAGCTTATACCCTGGGACTAGCGGGTCTACCGTAGAGAATGAGCAGTTCTTC; cdr3_aa: CASSLYPGTSGSTVENEQFF
d_call: TRBD1; j_call: TRBJ2-2; clone_size: .; v_call: TRBV2; cdr3_nt: TGTGCCAGCAGTGGTGTAGGGACAGCGAACACCGGGGAGCTGTTTTTT; cdr3_aa: CASSGVGTANTGELFF
d_call: .; j_call: TRBJ2-1; clone_size: .; v_call: TRBV28; cdr3_nt: TGTGCCAGCAGTTTACTCCCCCGGACTCATAATGAGCAGTTCTTC; cdr3_aa: CASSLLPRTHNEQFF
d_call: .; j_call: TRBJ1-1; clone_size: .; v_call: TRBV6-5; cdr3_nt: TGTGCCAGTGGCCCCATGAACACTGAAGCTTTCTTT; cdr3_aa: CASGPMNTEAFF
d_call: .; j_call: TRBJ2-7; clone_size: .; v_call: TRBV5-4; cdr3_nt: TGTGCCAGCAGCTTTGGTGCGGGCACGACCTACGAGCAGTACTTC; cdr3_aa: CASSFGAGTTYEQYF
d_call: TRBD2; j_call: TRBJ2-7; clone_size: .; v_call: TRBV6-2/TRBV6-3; cdr3_nt: TGTGCCAGCAGTTTTTCTAGCGGGGGGCTGATCTCCTACGAGCAGTACTTC; cdr3_aa: CASSFSSGGLISYEQYF
d_call: .; j_call: TRBJ2-7; clone_size: .; v_call: TRBV4-1; cdr3_nt: TGCGCCAGCAGCCAAGTCGTCTTCTACGAGCAGTACTTC; cdr3_aa: CASSQVVFYEQYF
d_call: TRBD2; j_call: TRBJ2-1; clone_size: .; v_call: TRBV5-1; cdr3_nt: TGCGCCAGCAGCTTAACTAGCGGGAGCGTCTACGGTGAGCAGTTCTTC; cdr3_aa: CASSLTSGSVYGEQFF
d_call: .; j_call: TRBJ1-2; clone_size: few; v_call: TRBV30; cdr3_nt: TGTGCCTGGAGTGACCCAGGGAATGCTCCTGGCTACACCTTC; cdr3_aa: CAWSDPGNAPGYTF
d_call: TRBD1; j_call: TRBJ1-2; clone_size: .; v_call: TRBV4-1; cdr3_nt: TGCGCCAGCAGCCAAGAATCAGACAGGGAGTACCCAGCTAACTATGGCTACACCTTC; cdr3_aa: CASSQESDREYPANYGYTF
d_call: .; j_call: TRBJ1-5; clone_size: .; v_call: TRBV5-6; cdr3_nt: TGTGCCAGCAGCACCAAAGGACACAATCAGCCCCAGCATTTT; cdr3_aa: CASSTKGHNQPQHF
d_call: .; j_call: TRBJ2-7; clone_size: .; v_call: TRBV6-5; cdr3_nt: TGTGCCAGCAGTTCTCGGGATCAGAAGCAGTACTTC; cdr3_aa: CASSSRDQKQYF
d_call: .; j_call: TRBJ1-4; clone_size: once; v_call: TRBV7-9; cdr3_nt: TGTGCCAGCAGCCCGGGGTATTTTGGCGAAAAACTGTTTTTT; cdr3_aa: CASSPGYFGEKLFF
d_call: .; j_call: TRBJ1-1; clone_size: once; v_call: TRBV5-1; cdr3_nt: TGCGCCAGCAGCTTGCGGCAGGGAAACACTGAAGCTTTCTTT; cdr3_aa: CASSLRQGNTEAFF
d_call: .; j_call: TRBJ2-5; clone_size: .; v_call: TRBV7-2; cdr3_nt: TGTGCCAGCAGCTTAGCGGGTAGCATGGAGACCCAGTACTTC; cdr3_aa: CASSLAGSMETQYF
d_call: .; j_call: TRBJ2-2; clone_size: once; v_call: TRBV24-1; cdr3_nt: TGTGCCACCAGTGACGCGGCTCTAGCGTCCGGGGAGCTGTTTTTT; cdr3_aa: CATSDAALASGELFF
d_call: .; j_call: TRBJ1-4; clone_size: .; v_call: TRBV7-8; cdr3_nt: TGTGCCAGCAGCTCCTTGCCGTCCGCCGGACTGGGTGAAAAACTGTTTTTT; cdr3_aa: CASSSLPSAGLGEKLFF
d_call: TRBD1; j_call: TRBJ2-7; clone_size: .; v_call: TRBV3-1/TRBV3-2; cdr3_nt: TGTGCCAGCAGCCAGCAGGGGGCCTACGAGCAGTACTTC; cdr3_aa: CASSQQGAYEQYF
d_call: .; j_call: TRBJ1-2; clone_size: once; v_call: TRBV7-2; cdr3_nt: TGTGCCAGCAGCCCCCAGACAGGCTTCGGCTACACCTTC; cdr3_aa: CASSPQTGFGYTF
d_call: .; j_call: TRBJ2-7; clone_size: once; v_call: TRBV7-9; cdr3_nt: TGTGCCAGCAGCTTAGACAGGTCGTTCTCCTACGAGCAGTACTTC; cdr3_aa: CASSLDRSFSYEQYF
d_call: .; j_call: TRBJ2-2; clone_size: .; v_call: TRBV7-3; cdr3_nt: TGTGCCAGCAGCAACACTAGCTTGCGGACCGGGGAGCTGTTTTTT; cdr3_aa: CASSNTSLRTGELFF
d_call: TRBD1; j_call: TRBJ1-2; clone_size: .; v_call: TRBV4-1; cdr3_nt: TGCGCCAGCAGCCCGCCCAGGGGGCTTTATGGCTACACCTTC; cdr3_aa: CASSPPRGLYGYTF
d_call: .; j_call: TRBJ2-2; clone_size: .; v_call: TRBV29-1; cdr3_nt: TGCAGCGGGAGCGAGGACGGAGGGGGGGAGCTGTTTTTT; cdr3_aa: CSGSEDGGGELFF
d_call: .; j_call: TRBJ2-2; clone_size: .; v_call: TRBV5-6; cdr3_nt: TGTGCCAGCAGCTTCGACAGCCTAGGAACCGGGGAGCTGTTTTTT; cdr3_aa: CASSFDSLGTGELFF
d_call: TRBD2; j_call: TRBJ2-3; clone_size: .; v_call: TRBV5-8; cdr3_nt: TGTGCCAGCAGCTGGGGACTAGCGGGCACAGATACGCAGTATTTT; cdr3_aa: CASSWGLAGTDTQYF
d_call: .; j_call: TRBJ1-6; clone_size: .; v_call: TRBV4-1; cdr3_nt: TGCGCCAGCAGCCGAGGCGGGACTCCCCTCCACTTT; cdr3_aa: CASSRGGTPLHF
d_call: .; j_call: TRBJ2-3; clone_size: few; v_call: TRBV19; cdr3_nt: TGTGCCAGTAGTATTCAGGGTAGGACAGATACGCAGTATTTT; cdr3_aa: CASSIQGRTDTQYF
d_call: .; j_call: TRBJ2-1; clone_size: .; v_call: TRBV7-3; cdr3_nt: TGTGCCAGCAGCCCCCAACTTCAGGGGGGTGAGCAGTTCTTC; cdr3_aa: CASSPQLQGGEQFF
d_call: TRBD1; j_call: TRBJ2-2; clone_size: .; v_call: TRBV7-2; cdr3_nt: TGTGCCAGCAGGACCGGGACAGGGCGGACCGGGGAGCTGTTTTTT; cdr3_aa: CASRTGTGRTGELFF
d_call: .; j_call: TRBJ1-1; clone_size: .; v_call: TRBV6-2/TRBV6-3; cdr3_nt: TGTGCCAGCAGCAGTTATGGACAGCTTGAAGCTTTCTTT; cdr3_aa: CASSSYGQLEAFF
d_call: TRBD2; j_call: TRBJ2-2; clone_size: .; v_call: TRBV5-6; cdr3_nt: TGTGCCAGCAGCTTTTATAGCGGGGGGTCTACCGGGGAGCTGTTTTTT; cdr3_aa: CASSFYSGGSTGELFF
d_call: .; j_call: TRBJ1-4; clone_size: .; v_call: TRBV30; cdr3_nt: TGTGCCTGGAGTGTAAGACTGAGTGAAAAACTGTTTTTT; cdr3_aa: CAWSVRLSEKLFF
d_call: TRBD1; j_call: TRBJ1-2; clone_size: .; v_call: TRBV6-5; cdr3_nt: TGTGCCAGCGGGGGACAGGGACCTAACTATGGCTACACCTTC; cdr3_aa: CASGGQGPNYGYTF
d_call: TRBD2; j_call: TRBJ2-3; clone_size: .; v_call: TRBV7-2; cdr3_nt: TGTGCCAGCAGCTTAGTTGCGGGGGGATACACAGATACGCAGTATTTT; cdr3_aa: CASSLVAGGYTDTQYF
d_call: TRBD2; j_call: TRBJ2-5; clone_size: .; v_call: TRBV19; cdr3_nt: TGTGCCAGTAGTCCCTGGACTAGCGGGAGAGGAGAGACCCAGTACTTC; cdr3_aa: CASSPWTSGRGETQYF
d_call: TRBD1; j_call: TRBJ1-5; clone_size: .; v_call: TRBV5-6; cdr3_nt: TGTGCCAGCAGCTTGCGATACGTGGCAGGGGGGAATCAGCCCCAGCATTTT; cdr3_aa: CASSLRYVAGGNQPQHF
d_call: TRBD1; j_call: TRBJ1-1; clone_size: once; v_call: TRBV7-9; cdr3_nt: TGTGCCAGCAGTTTAGTGACAGGGATCACTGAAGCTTTCTTT; cdr3_aa: CASSLVTGITEAFF